Listed here is a single T cell receptor (beta chain). Its antigen remains unknown. The sample comes from a study of T-cell memory formation after mild COVID-19. General study findings and limits: Researchers could not confirm that second-wave clones peaking on day 37 targeted SARS-CoV-2.

MiXCR, applied by TCRdb to the 5' RACE reads, yields one record per CDR3 protein. The data contain 400,000 to 550,000 distinct CDR3 sequences, approximately 25% of them singletons. Germline CDR1 and CDR2: ENHRY and SYGVKD. This CDR3 has 13 residues. V was trimmed by 4 bases and J by 5 bases, leaving 8 bases between them. The chain recombines TRBV10-3 with TRBJ1-4, with TRBD1 as a possible D gene (5 bases). The TCR sequence derives from an adult woman who had mild COVID-19 (a few samples of this study predate the infection). Cell type and time point are not known. The specimen was PBMCs or a T cell subset sorted from them (not recorded which). The CDR3 loop is CAISVRDNEKLFF. CDR3 DNA sequence: TGTGCCATCAGTGTCCGGGACAATGAAAAACTGTTTTTT.